Detailed here is one T cell receptor beta chain. Time point indicated: second of two pre-therapy site-matched biopsies about 9 weeks apart. Template: tumor biopsy or peripheral blood genomic DNA, about 550-6,500 ng per sample. The record originates from a study of T cells in tumors after PD-1 blockade. Study-level information: No patient had prior checkpoint blockade, systemic immunosuppression, or radiotherapy within 4 weeks. During anti-PD-1 treatment, some patients continued daily vismodegib 150 mg.

The repertoire was sequenced with immunoSEQ multiplex PCR; TCRdb's copy has only in-frame clones and lacks some. Here the sample spans roughly 2,000 clones, 74% being singletons. This CDR3 is built from 15 residues. The V end lost 4 bases, the J end lost 1 base, and 13 bases lay between the germline ends. Germline V CDR1 and CDR2: LGHDT, YNNKEL (reference sequence). Sample: tumor tissue, taken before anti-PD-1 treatment. The source is a human donor with basal cell carcinoma. The chain couples TRBV3-1 (or the pseudogene TRBV3-2) to TRBJ1-2; D possibly corresponds to TRBD1 (6 bases). The CDR3 sequence: CASSLSTGFNYGYTF. The CDR3, as DNA: TGTGCCAGCAGCCTATCGACAGGCTTTAACTATGGCTACACCTTC.